The 2 T cell receptor beta chains listed next were all sequenced from one sample in a study of shared clonotypes between healthy human individuals. Method: immunoSEQ multiplex PCR; TCRdb's copy keeps in-frame clones and lacks some. Seen here are about 490,000 clones, approximately 79% observed once, and the top ten hold less than 15%. The sequencing input was PBMCs. The receptor source for this set is a woman aged 40 to 55 in good health. Some clones in this sample may be carry-over from other donors' samples.

The J gene is TRBJ1-4, the V gene TRBV5-8; no reliable D call. The CDR3 runs to 18 residues. The germline CDR1 and CDR2 sequences are SGHTS and YDEGEE. V lost 4 bases, J lost 2 bases, and 21 bases lay in between. The CDR3 loop is CASSRGYRSGITNEKLFF. The CDR3 DNA follows: TGTGCCAGCAGCCGAGGATACCGGTCGGGGATCACTAATGAAAAACTGTTTTTT.

The chain recombines TRBV28 with TRBJ1-5, with TRBD1 as a possible D gene (5 bases). The CDR3 is 15 amino acids. CDR1 is MDHEN, CDR2 SYDVKM, per germline. V was clipped by 3 bases and J by 6 bases, with 15 bases between them. CDR3 loop: CASSLGPALAQPQHF. CDR3 DNA: TGTGCCAGCAGTTTGGGGCCCGCCCTTGCTCAGCCCCAGCATTTT. The variable domain in full, with the rest retrieved from reference TRBV28 and TRBJ1-5, is DVKVTQSSRYLVKRTGEKVFLECVQDMDHENMFWYRQDPGLGLRLIYFSYDVKMKEKGDIPEGYSVSREKKERFSLILESASTNQTSMYLCASSLGPALAQPQHFGDGTRLSIL.